This T cell receptor beta chain was observed in a study of shared clonotypes between healthy human individuals. CD45RO-negative CD8 cells positively selected for CCR7 made up the naive population, which excluded terminally differentiated effector memory CD45RA+ cells. General observations from the study: A handful of donors had around 5.5% of their naive CD4 clonotypes in common. It was the non-shared clonotypes that had lower generation probabilities than clonotypes shared by all four donors.

As to this clone: The target antigen is unknown.

TCRdb's copy holds only in-frame clones and misses some; the assay was immunoSEQ multiplex PCR. There are fewer than 1 million clones in the sample; about 96% occur only once, and roughly 0.23% lies in the top ten. Germline CDR1 is MNHEY and CDR2 is SVGAGI. V lost 6 bases to trimming and J lost 0 bases, with 12 bases between them. The CDR3 is made up of 14 amino acids. This clonotype was sampled from a man in his thirties or forties in good health. The gene calls are TRBV6-5 and TRBJ2-7, with D possibly TRBD1 on 5 matching bases. Sequencing input: naive CD8+ T cells sorted from blood. Here the CDR3 reads CASRSLGDSYEQYF. In DNA form, the CDR3 reads TGTGCCAGCAGATCCCTAGGGGACTCCTACGAGCAGTACTTC.